Listed below are T cell receptor beta chains from one sample, sequenced in a study of T cell responses to AZD1222 COVID-19 vaccine. Produced via immunoSEQ multiplex PCR; TCRdb's table is partial and in-frame only. This table holds about 130,000 clones, about 85% found once. The sample in question was peripheral blood, obtained on day 0 of AZD1222 vaccination. The receptors originated from an adult in good health. Each CDR3 is given with its conserved first and last residue. The order of the fields is D gene, J gene, clone size, V gene, CDR3 protein, CDR3 DNA. The D gene is left open where the match is weak. Size values are once, few and many counts, or a class for expanded clones, and some rows have none.

d_call: .; j_call: TRBJ2-5; clone_size: .; v_call: TRBV4-1; cdr3_aa: CASSQDRTRLLPEETQYF; cdr3_nt: TGCGCCAGCAGCCAAGATCGGACCCGATTATTACCCGAAGAGACCCAGTACTTC
d_call: .; j_call: TRBJ1-2; clone_size: .; v_call: TRBV5-4; cdr3_aa: CASITGRVYGYTF; cdr3_nt: TGTGCCAGTATAACAGGGAGGGTCTATGGCTACACCTTC
d_call: TRBD2; j_call: TRBJ2-1; clone_size: once; v_call: TRBV7-2; cdr3_aa: CASNYQPSGGPGNEQFF; cdr3_nt: TGTGCCAGCAACTACCAACCCAGCGGGGGGCCAGGGAATGAGCAGTTCTTC
d_call: .; j_call: TRBJ2-2; clone_size: .; v_call: TRBV7-2; cdr3_aa: CASSLAGMANTGELFF; cdr3_nt: TGTGCCAGCAGCTTAGCGGGGATGGCGAACACCGGGGAGCTGTTTTTT
d_call: .; j_call: TRBJ2-5; clone_size: .; v_call: TRBV5-1; cdr3_aa: CASSGGVAGETQYF; cdr3_nt: TGCGCCAGCAGCGGGGGAGTAGCAGGAGAGACCCAGTACTTC
d_call: .; j_call: TRBJ1-3; clone_size: few; v_call: TRBV5-5; cdr3_aa: CASSPQGGPGNTIYF; cdr3_nt: TGTGCCAGCAGCCCCCAAGGAGGGCCTGGAAACACCATATATTTT
d_call: .; j_call: TRBJ1-5; clone_size: .; v_call: TRBV4-1; cdr3_aa: CASSPLPRHNQPQHF; cdr3_nt: TGCGCCAGCAGCCCGCTACCGAGGCACAATCAGCCCCAGCATTTT
d_call: .; j_call: TRBJ2-2; clone_size: few; v_call: TRBV27; cdr3_aa: CASSTTPNTGELFF; cdr3_nt: TGTGCCAGCAGTACCACCCCGAACACCGGGGAGCTGTTTTTT
d_call: .; j_call: TRBJ1-2; clone_size: .; v_call: TRBV5-1; cdr3_aa: CASSSGQSYGYTF; cdr3_nt: TGCGCCAGCAGCTCAGGACAGAGCTATGGCTACACCTTC
d_call: TRBD1; j_call: TRBJ2-1; clone_size: .; v_call: TRBV11-2; cdr3_aa: CASSKPLGTGSNEQFF; cdr3_nt: TGTGCCAGCAGCAAACCCCTCGGGACAGGGTCCAATGAGCAGTTCTTC
d_call: TRBD1; j_call: TRBJ1-4; clone_size: .; v_call: TRBV7-2; cdr3_aa: CASSNTGTGVGKLFF; cdr3_nt: TGTGCCAGCAGTAATACCGGGACAGGGGTTGGAAAACTGTTTTTT
d_call: TRBD1; j_call: TRBJ1-5; clone_size: once; v_call: TRBV6-2/TRBV6-3; cdr3_aa: CASSYPTGEQPQHF; cdr3_nt: TGTGCCAGCAGTTACCCCACAGGGGAGCAGCCCCAGCATTTT
d_call: .; j_call: TRBJ1-1; clone_size: .; v_call: TRBV6-5; cdr3_aa: CASSHKTGFEAFF; cdr3_nt: TGTGCCAGCAGTCATAAGACGGGATTTGAAGCTTTCTTT
d_call: .; j_call: TRBJ2-2; clone_size: .; v_call: TRBV6-5; cdr3_aa: CASRATIAGELFF; cdr3_nt: TGTGCCAGCAGGGCAACCATCGCCGGGGAGCTGTTTTTT
d_call: .; j_call: TRBJ1-1; clone_size: once; v_call: TRBV28; cdr3_aa: CASNPSIGGNTEAFF; cdr3_nt: TGTGCCAGCAATCCTTCGATTGGAGGGAACACTGAAGCTTTCTTT
d_call: TRBD1; j_call: TRBJ2-7; clone_size: .; v_call: TRBV12-3/TRBV12-4; cdr3_aa: CASSFGQGGEQYF; cdr3_nt: TGTGCCAGCAGTTTTGGACAGGGTGGCGAGCAGTACTTC
d_call: TRBD1; j_call: TRBJ2-1; clone_size: few; v_call: TRBV7-9; cdr3_aa: CASSLRAGGSYNEQFF; cdr3_nt: TGTGCCAGCAGCTTACGTGCAGGGGGCTCCTACAATGAGCAGTTCTTC
d_call: TRBD1; j_call: TRBJ1-1; clone_size: .; v_call: TRBV9; cdr3_aa: CASSEGQANTEAFF; cdr3_nt: TGTGCCAGCAGCGAAGGACAGGCGAACACTGAAGCTTTCTTT